Below, one TCR beta chain is given with its context. Antigen specificity is unknown. The primer mix had 60 Vbeta and 13 Jbeta primers. TCRdb keeps only in-frame clones here, not all; method: immunoSEQ multiplex PCR. The profile shows under 120,000 clones, 79% of them singletons. This specimen comes from a study of cytomegalovirus exposure and HLA in healthy donors. Notes on the study in general: It was confirmed in vitro that three of the CMV-associated chains were specific for CMV antigens. TCR beta sequences reportedly predicted the HLA-A and HLA-B alleles of most subjects accurately. Analyzed later, most CMV-associated TCR beta chains appeared HLA-restricted. The study listed under 200 cytomegalovirus-associated TCR beta chains.

CDR3 length: 13 amino acids. Looked up from germline, CDR1 is SGHTA and CDR2 is FQGNSA. Deletions cut 5 bases from V and 0 bases from J, with 4 bases between. The gene calls are TRBV7-2 and TRBJ1-4; D call uncertain. The clonotype originates from a woman in her forties in good health and CMV-seronegative. Source material: PBMCs. The CDR3 DNA follows: TGTGCCAGCAGCGACACAACTAATGAAAAACTGTTTTTT. Translated: CASSDTTNEKLFF.